This record covers a single T cell receptor beta chain. Its specificity is unknown. The data originate from a study of cytomegalovirus exposure and HLA in healthy donors. The overall study: Earlier findings included 90 million to 120 million unique TCR beta sequences obtained from 150 million to 200 million T cells. Study-level points and caveats: The study found most TCR sequences rare, yet found some public TCRs in many donors. Association with HLA alleles at 0.05 false discovery rate was found for 15,000 to 20,000 TCR beta sequences in a later analysis.

The CDR3 sequence is 15 residues long. V was pared by 4 bases and J by 5 bases, with 18 bases between. Germline CDR1 is SNHLY and CDR2 is FYNNEI. The PCR employed 60 Vbeta primers together with 13 Jbeta primers. Clones were sequenced by immunoSEQ multiplex PCR, and TCRdb holds only the in-frame ones, with some missing. This table holds about 88,000 clones, 60% to 85% found once. This receptor was taken from a woman in her thirties or forties in good health and CMV-seronegative. The sequencing input was PBMCs. J is TRBJ2-7 and V is TRBV2, with D perhaps matching TRBD1 (6 bases). The CDR3 loop is CASSASTGFIHEQYF. CDR3 DNA: TGTGCCAGCAGTGCCTCGACAGGTTTCATCCACGAGCAGTACTTC.